The rows below give T cell receptor beta chains drawn from one sample of a study of T cell responses to AZD1222 COVID-19 vaccine. The repertoire was sequenced with immunoSEQ multiplex PCR; TCRdb's copy has only in-frame clones and lacks some. The sample lists 130,000 or so clones; 85% to 95% were seen once. Sequenced here: peripheral blood, sampled on day 0 of MenACWY control vaccination. Receptor source: an adult in good health. CDR3s include the opening cysteine and the closing phenylalanine or tryptophan. A D gene is named only where the DNA matches it firmly. The size field is filled for only some rows; it gives once, few, many or a size class.

V gene	clone size	D gene	J gene	CDR3 DNA	CDR3 protein
TRBV9	NA	TRBD2	TRBJ2-3	TGTGCCAGCAGCCCGGGGGGGACTTCACCTGATACGCAGTATTTT	CASSPGGTSPDTQYF
TRBV3-1/TRBV3-2	NA	TRBD1	TRBJ1-6	TGTGCCAGCAGCCACCTAGGGACAGGGAATTCACCCCTCCACTTT	CASSHLGTGNSPLHF
TRBV12-3/TRBV12-4	once	NA	TRBJ1-6	TGTGCCAGCAACCAGGGGAATTCACCCCTCCACTTT	CASNQGNSPLHF
TRBV6-5	few	NA	TRBJ1-2	TGTGCCAGCAGTTACTCAGGGCGGACCTATGGCTACACCTTC	CASSYSGRTYGYTF
TRBV10-3	NA	TRBD1	TRBJ2-7	TGTGCCATCACGGAGGACAGGGCTTACGAGCAGTACTTC	CAITEDRAYEQYF
TRBV12-3/TRBV12-4	NA	NA	TRBJ1-3	TGTGCCAGCAGCCCCGGGGGAAACACCATATATTTT	CASSPGGNTIYF
TRBV15	NA	NA	TRBJ1-2	TGTGCCACCAGCAGAGAACTCAGCTATGGCTACACCTTC	CATSRELSYGYTF
TRBV6-5	NA	NA	TRBJ1-1	TGTGCCAGCAGTTACCGAAATTTGAACACTGAAGCTTTCTTT	CASSYRNLNTEAFF
TRBV6-2/TRBV6-3	few	NA	TRBJ1-6	TGTGCCAGCAGCCACCAAAACGCGTGGATCCAGTTCCGTACTCGTCCACCCCTCCACTTT	CASSHQNAWIQFRTRPPLHF
TRBV7-2	NA	NA	TRBJ1-5	TGTGCCAGCAGCTTCCGAGGCATCGCAGGGTCCAGCAATCAGCCCCAGCATTTT	CASSFRGIAGSSNQPQHF
TRBV10-3	NA	TRBD1	TRBJ2-2	TGTGCCGCAACAGGGGGGAATACCGGGGAGCTGTTTTTT	CAATGGNTGELFF
TRBV29-1	once	NA	TRBJ1-2	TGCAGCGTTGGGGGCCTGACTAACTATGGCTACACCTTC	CSVGGLTNYGYTF
TRBV9	NA	NA	TRBJ2-4	TGTGCCAGCAGCGTAGAAGGTCTCAGGTCGAGCGTTCAGTACTTC	CASSVEGLRSSVQYF
TRBV3-1/TRBV3-2	NA	NA	TRBJ1-5	TGTGCCAGCAGCCAAGACCCCGTGGGCCAGTTATCTAGCAATCAGCCCCAGCATTTT	CASSQDPVGQLSSNQPQHF
TRBV14	NA	NA	TRBJ1-1	TGTGCCAGCAGCCGAATAAGAGGAGGGGCGGACACTGAAGCTTTCTTT	CASSRIRGGADTEAFF
TRBV21-1	NA	NA	TRBJ1-1	TGTGCCAGCAGCACAACAGGTGGCGTCACTGAAGCTTTCTTT	CASSTTGGVTEAFF
TRBV27	NA	NA	TRBJ2-2	TGTGCCAGCAGTTTGGTCGGCAGGGAGAACACCGGGGAGCTGTTTTTT	CASSLVGRENTGELFF
TRBV7-9	NA	NA	TRBJ2-7	TGTGCCAGCAGTTCGACCTACGAGCAGTACTTC	CASSSTYEQYF
TRBV6-5	NA	NA	TRBJ1-2	TGTGCCAGCAGTTCATCGACAGGTCGCTACACCTTC	CASSSSTGRYTF
TRBV19	NA	TRBD1	TRBJ1-6	TGTGCCAGTAGGATGGACAGGGTTAATTCACCCCTCCACTTT	CASRMDRVNSPLHF
TRBV5-1	NA	NA	TRBJ2-1	TGCGCCAGCAGCTTGATTTACCGCGGGAAGAGCTCCTACAATGAGCAGTTCTTC	CASSLIYRGKSSYNEQFF
TRBV9	NA	TRBD2	TRBJ2-7	TGTGCCAGCAGCGCAGAGACTAGCGGGGGATCCTACGAGCAGTACTTC	CASSAETSGGSYEQYF
TRBV3-1/TRBV3-2	NA	NA	TRBJ2-7	TGTGCCAGCAGCCAAGGGCAGGCTGTTGCCTACGAGCAGTACTTC	CASSQGQAVAYEQYF